A single sample is the source of the 29 T cell receptor beta chains below, sequenced in a study of long-term antiretroviral therapy in people with HIV. Sequencing relied on immunoSEQ assay v3.0, run at survey level. Assay used: immunoSEQ multiplex PCR; TCRdb lists only in-frame clones, some missing. The sample records more than 10,000 clones, about 78% being singletons. Source: unsorted PBMCs, taken 1.3 years after starting antiretroviral therapy. Receptors originate from a woman aged 18-29 years with HIV.

A note on this clone: The sample holds other DNA sequences that translate to the same CDR3. The V gene is TRBV5-1, the J gene TRBJ1-2, with D maybe TRBD1 (6 bases). Germline V gene lookup returns CDR1 SGHRS and CDR2 YFSETQ. The CDR3 consists of 13 residues. The V end was cut by 5 bases, the J end by 2 bases, with 10 bases between. CDR3 sequence reads: CASRLDRNYGYTF. The CDR3 DNA reads TGCGCCAGCAGATTAGACAGGAACTATGGCTACACCTTC.

The table lists this clone with a few counts. The chain uses TRBV7-9 and TRBJ1-2; TRBD1 matches at 7 bases. Per germline, CDR1 SEHNR and CDR2 FQNEAQ (reference sequence). The CDR3 runs to 15 residues. J lost 4 bases, V lost 4 bases, and 9 bases had no gene match. The CDR3 DNA follows: TGTGCCAGCAGCTCCGGGACAGCCCTACTCTATGGCTACACCTTC. It yields the protein CASSSGTALLYGYTF.

V usage is TRBV5-6 and J usage is TRBJ2-3; no clear D gene. Germline loops: CDR1 SGHDT, CDR2 YYEEEE. CDR3 size: 13 residues. Trimming shortened V by 0 bases and J by 5 bases, and 7 bases separated the two germline ends. The DNA for the CDR3 is TGTGCCAGCAGCTTGGTGGGTCAAGATACGCAGTATTTT. Protein sequence: CASSLVGQDTQYF. Looking up the rest from reference TRBV5-6 and TRBJ2-3 gives the full variable domain: DAGVTQSPTHLIKTRGQQVTLRCSPKSGHDTVSWYQQALGQGPQFIFQYYEEEERQRGNFPDRFSGHQFPNYSSELNVNALLLGDSALYLCASSLVGQDTQYFGPGTRLTVL.

This clone was seen a single time. The chain couples TRBV13 to TRBJ2-7, with 12 bases matching TRBD2. CDR1 and CDR2 (germline): PRHDT, FYEKMQ (reference sequence). Trimming at V came to 4 bases and at J to 0 bases, leaving 1 base not matched to a gene. This CDR3 spans 15 amino acids. The CDR3 sequence: CASSWGLAGSYEQYF. In DNA form, the CDR3 reads TGTGCCAGCAGCTGGGGACTAGCGGGCTCCTACGAGCAGTACTTC.

The gene calls are TRBV9 and TRBJ1-1; D is possibly TRBD1 (5 bases). CDR3 length: 17 residues. Trimming pared 0 bases from V and 1 base from J, leaving 16 bases between. Per germline, CDR1 SGDLS and CDR2 YYNGEE. CDR3 region: CASSVEGVRWGNTEAFF. In DNA, the CDR3 is TGTGCCAGCAGCGTAGAAGGGGTTCGATGGGGGAACACTGAAGCTTTCTTT. Full variable domain (rest looked up from reference TRBV9 and TRBJ1-1): DSGVTQTPKHLITATGQRVTLRCSPRSGDLSVYWYQQSLDQGLQFLIQYYNGEERAKGNILERFSAQQFPDLHSELNLSSLELGDSALYFCASSVEGVRWGNTEAFFGQGTRLTVV.

The rearrangement links TRBV28 to TRBJ2-1, with D perhaps matching TRBD1 (6 bases). Germline loops: CDR1 MDHEN, CDR2 SYDVKM. The ends were cut back, 1 base at V and 8 bases at J, with 15 bases in the middle. The CDR3 extends over 15 amino acids. In DNA form, the CDR3 reads TGTGCCAGCAGTTTATCAGGGGCCAGGGGCGATGAGCAGTTCTTC. It encodes CASSLSGARGDEQFF.

The chain links TRBV6-6 to TRBJ1-1; D ambiguous. Trimming removed 6 bases from V and 5 bases from J, with 13 bases in between. The length of the CDR3 is 13 residues. Germline V gene sequence: CDR1 MNHNY, CDR2 SVGAGI (reference sequence). CDR3 sequence: CASRNLERTEAFF. The CDR3 DNA reads as TGTGCCAGCAGGAATTTAGAGAGGACTGAAGCTTTCTTT.

V and J are TRBV10-1 and TRBJ2-2; D is possibly TRBD1 or TRBD2 (5 bases each). Between the trimmed V and J ends, which lost 3 bases and 5 bases, there was a span of 13 bases. Per germline, CDR1 WNHNN and CDR2 SYGVQD (reference sequence). The CDR3 spans 15 residues. CDR3 DNA: TGCGCCAGCAGTGAAAGGGGACGTGGTACCGGGGAGCTGTTTTTT. This translates into CASSERGRGTGELFF.

V and J are TRBV28 and TRBJ2-1, with D uncertain. The CDR3 spans 14 residues. Looked up from germline, CDR1 is MDHEN and CDR2 is SYDVKM. V was clipped by 7 bases and J by 0 bases, with 10 bases between them. CDR3 nucleotides: TGTGCCAGCACCAAGGTGAGCTCCTACAATGAGCAGTTCTTC. Residues: CASTKVSSYNEQFF.

The chain employs TRBV28 and TRBJ1-1; D gene ambiguous. CDR1 is MDHEN and CDR2 is SYDVKM in the germline V gene. The CDR3 spans 10 residues. Trimming removed 8 bases at V and 11 bases at J, with 12 bases between. The CDR3 protein is CASARRWAFF. CDR3 nucleotides: TGTGCCAGCGCTCGGAGATGGGCTTTCTTT.

The rearrangement uses TRBV7-9 and TRBJ2-5, with no clear D. V lost 0 bases and J lost 2, with 4 bases in between. The CDR3 covers 13 residues. Per the germline V gene, CDR1 is SEHNR and CDR2 is FQNEAQ (reference sequence). The CDR3 loop is CASSLAEQETQYF. The CDR3 DNA reads as TGTGCCAGCAGCTTAGCGGAGCAAGAGACCCAGTACTTC.

This sequence joins TRBV11-1 and TRBJ2-7; a weak D match, TRBD2 (7 bases). The CDR3 runs to 16 residues. V was clipped by 1 base and J by 2 bases, with 15 bases between them. CDR1 SGHAT and CDR2 FQDESV come from the germline V gene (reference sequence). CDR3 coding DNA: TGTGCCAGCAGCTTAGGTGGGGGGGCAGGAGCCTACGAGCAGTACTTC. Amino acids: CASSLGGGAGAYEQYF.

V gene TRBV11-3 combines with J gene TRBJ2-4, with D possibly called TRBD1 or TRBD2 (6 bases each). The CDR3 has 17 amino acids. V lost 3 bases and J lost 3, with 18 bases in between. Germline V gene data show CDR1 as SGHNT and CDR2 as YENEEA. CDR3 region: CASSFFRGPPGKNIQYF. The DNA of the CDR3 is TGTGCCAGCAGCTTCTTCCGGGGGCCCCCCGGCAAAAACATTCAGTACTTC.

The chain joins TRBV7-9 to TRBJ1-1, with no clear D. The CDR3 covers 14 residues. Trimming left V 3 bases short and J 1 base short, with 9 bases between. Germline CDR1 reads SEHNR; CDR2 reads FQNEAQ (reference sequence). DNA of the CDR3: TGTGCCAGCAGCTTCTGGACGGCGAACACTGAAGCTTTCTTT. Translated: CASSFWTANTEAFF.

The chain links TRBV6-5 to TRBJ1-1, with D perhaps TRBD1 (6 bases). The germline gives CDR1 MNHEY, CDR2 SVGAGI. This CDR3 has 15 residues. Trimming took 0 bases from V and 4 from J, leaving 12 bases between them. The CDR3 region has the DNA TGTGCCAGCAGTTACTCGCACAGGGAAGGCACTGAAGCTTTCTTT. This encodes CASSYSHREGTEAFF.

V is TRBV5-6 and J is TRBJ2-7; D might be TRBD1 or TRBD2, each matching 5 bases. The V end lost 5 bases, the J end lost 0 bases, and 9 bases lay between the germline ends. Germline V gene data show CDR1 as SGHDT and CDR2 as YYEEEE. CDR3 length: 13 amino acids. CDR3 nucleotide sequence: TGTGCCAGCAGGTGGGGGAGCTCCTACGAGCAGTACTTC. Residues: CASRWGSSYEQYF.

This chain links TRBV2 with TRBJ1-5; D uncertain. Germline V gene sequence: CDR1 SNHLY, CDR2 FYNNEI. Trimming removed 7 bases at V and 2 bases at J, with 12 bases between. The CDR3 length is 14 residues. Here the CDR3 reads CASKGGEGNQPQHF. CDR3 DNA sequence: TGTGCCAGCAAAGGAGGAGAAGGCAATCAGCCCCAGCATTTT. Based on the CDR3 plus reference TRBV2 and TRBJ1-5, the full variable domain is EPEVTQTPSHQVTQMGQEVILRCVPISNHLYFYWYRQILGQKVEFLVSFYNNEISEKSEIFDDQFSVERPDGSNFTLKIRSTKLEDSAMYFCASKGGEGNQPQHFGDGTRLSIL.

This chain uses TRBV27 with TRBJ2-3; TRBD2 might be the D (6 bases). V shed 4 bases and J shed 1 base, with 18 bases lying between them. This CDR3 has 17 residues. CDR1 and CDR2 from the germline V gene are MNHEY and SMNVEV (reference sequence). The CDR3 protein is CASSSKGSGVGTDTQYF. As DNA, the CDR3 is TGTGCCAGCAGTTCTAAGGGTAGCGGAGTAGGCACAGATACGCAGTATTTT.

The chain links TRBV2 to TRBJ2-7; the D is unclear. There are 14 residues in the CDR3. Germline CDR1 is SNHLY and CDR2 is FYNNEI. Trimming left V 10 bases short and J 6 bases short, with 22 bases between. CDR3 DNA sequence: TGTGCCACCAGCCCAATGCAGGTACGATTCGAGCAGTACTTC. Translated, it gives CATSPMQVRFEQYF.

A few counts support this clone. CDR3 loop: CASSSVEGLSYEQYF. The CDR3 DNA reads as TGTGCCAGTAGTTCGGTTGAGGGGTTATCCTACGAGCAGTACTTC. The rearrangement links TRBV19 to TRBJ2-7; D could derive from TRBD1 or TRBD2 (5 bases each). Germline V CDR1 and CDR2: LNHDA, SQIVND (reference sequence). The CDR3 is 15 amino acids. Trimming left V 5 bases short and J 1 base short, with 15 bases between.

The rearrangement joins TRBV2 to TRBJ2-6; possibly TRBD2 for D (5 bases). The length of the CDR3 is 16 residues. Trimming stripped 3 bases from V and 0 bases from J, with 9 bases between. From germline, CDR1 is SNHLY and CDR2 FYNNEI. The CDR3 DNA reads TGTGCCAGCAGTGAGGGGAGTACCTCTGGGGCCAACGTCCTGACTTTC. Amino acid sequence: CASSEGSTSGANVLTF.

The V gene is TRBV7-9, the J gene TRBJ2-5; D may match TRBD1 or TRBD2 (5 bases each). The CDR3 loop spans 14 amino acids. Trimming stripped 6 bases from V and 5 bases from J, with 16 bases between. Germline CDR1 and CDR2: SEHNR and FQNEAQ (reference sequence). The CDR3 region is CASSQLGVPETQYF. DNA of the CDR3: TGTGCCAGCAGTCAACTGGGGGTCCCGGAGACCCAGTACTTC. Filled out from reference TRBV7-9 and TRBJ2-5, the complete variable domain reads DTGVSQNPRHKITKRGQNVTFRCDPISEHNRLYWYRQTLGQGPEFLTYFQNEAQLEKSRLLSDRFSAERPKGSFSTLEIQRTEQGDSAMYLCASSQLGVPETQYFGPGTRLLVL.

The DNA of the CDR3 is TGTGCCAGCAGTTACAAGGGGGACACTGAAGCTTTCTTT. Its protein is CASSYKGDTEAFF. V gene TRBV6-6 combines with J gene TRBJ1-1, with D maybe TRBD1 (6 bases). CDR3 size: 13 residues. Germline V gives CDR1 MNHNY, CDR2 SVGAGI (reference sequence). The V gene lost 2 bases and the J gene lost 3 bases, with 7 bases spanning the gap.

This rearrangement joins TRBV7-8 to TRBJ1-2; D uncertain. Germline assignment: CDR1 SGHVS and CDR2 FQNEAQ. V dropped 3 bases and J dropped 4 bases, with 9 bases sitting between them. This CDR3 contains 13 residues. Here the CDR3 DNA reads TGTGCCAGCAGCTTCGACGGCTTCTATGGCTACACCTTC. As protein: CASSFDGFYGYTF.

The chain carries TRBV19 and TRBJ1-2; D uncertain. Between the trimmed V and J ends, which lost 6 bases and 4 bases, there was a span of 12 bases. CDR1 is LNHDA, CDR2 SQIVND, per germline (reference sequence). This CDR3 region has 13 residues. In DNA, the CDR3 is TGTGCCAGTAGCCCCCTTAACGGCTATGGCTACACCTTC. This translates into CASSPLNGYGYTF.

V gene TRBV6-5 combines with J gene TRBJ2-5; D is ambiguous. Germline CDR1 and CDR2: MNHEY and SVGAGI. The CDR3 has 14 amino acids. V gave up 5 bases and J gave up 4 bases, with 14 bases separating them. CDR3 DNA: TGTGCCAGCAGTCTCGGACGGAAGGGAGAGACCCAGTACTTC. It yields the protein CASSLGRKGETQYF.

The J gene is TRBJ2-3, the V gene TRBV29-1, with D perhaps matching TRBD2 (6 bases). This CDR3 comprises 14 residues. In germline, CDR1 is SQVTM, CDR2 ANQGSEA. The V end was cut by 0 bases, the J end by 3 bases, with 10 bases between. The CDR3: CSVEDSLATDTQYF. CDR3 nucleotide sequence: TGCAGCGTTGAAGATTCCCTAGCGACAGATACGCAGTATTTT.

The chain employs TRBV7-2 and TRBJ1-2; D uncertain. V lost 1 base and J lost 2, with 5 bases in between. This CDR3 has 13 residues. Per the germline V gene, CDR1 is SGHTA and CDR2 is FQGNSA. The CDR3: CASSLGQNYGYTF. DNA for the CDR3: TGTGCCAGCAGCTTAGGACAAAACTATGGCTACACCTTC.

The chain joins TRBV9 to TRBJ2-7; tentatively, D is TRBD1 or TRBD2 (6 bases each). Trimming cost V 2 bases and J 4 bases, with 16 bases left between them. The length of the CDR3 is 15 residues. From germline, CDR1 is SGDLS and CDR2 YYNGEE. DNA for the CDR3: TGTGCCAGCAGCGTCGGGGGCAGCAGGGGATACGAGCAGTACTTC. Its translation: CASSVGGSRGYEQYF.